The entry below gives a single T cell receptor (beta chain) sequence along with its context. V was trimmed by 3 bases and J by 13 bases, leaving 19 bases between them. This CDR3 is built from 14 residues. Together with a sample-barcoded 5' primer, a J-beta primer mix was included in a second PCR lasting about 6 to 11 cycles. Each sample provided no less than 2.5 million CDR3-containing paired-end reads. TCRdb called the 5' RACE reads again in MiXCR, with one record for every CDR3 protein. The table has about 1.1 million distinct CDR3 sequences, around two fifths seen once. This specimen belongs to a study of blood T cells in healthy people across ages.

The TCR was taken from a young man in good health. The sequenced material came from blood. The chain uses TRBV12-3 or TRBV12-4 and TRBJ2-1; TRBD2 is a possible D gene (5 bases). The CDR3 coding sequence is TGTGCCAGCAGTTTGGATGGGAGTAGGGAGACCCAGTTCTTC. Translation: CASSLDGSRETQFF.